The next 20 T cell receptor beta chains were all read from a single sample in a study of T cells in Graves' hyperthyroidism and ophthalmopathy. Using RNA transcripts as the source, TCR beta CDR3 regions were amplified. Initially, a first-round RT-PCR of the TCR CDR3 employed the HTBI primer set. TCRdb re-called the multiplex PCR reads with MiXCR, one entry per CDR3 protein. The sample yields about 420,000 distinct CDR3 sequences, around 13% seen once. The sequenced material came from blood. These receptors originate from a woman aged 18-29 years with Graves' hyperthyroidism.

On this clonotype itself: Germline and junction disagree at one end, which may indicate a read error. CDR3 DNA sequence: TGTGCCAGCAGAACACACGACTCTGGAAACACCGTATATTTT. Translation: CASRTHDSGNTVYF. The chain carries TRBV28 and TRBJ1-3; D call uncertain. Germline assignment: CDR1 MDHEN and CDR2 SYDVKM. The CDR3 runs 14 residues.

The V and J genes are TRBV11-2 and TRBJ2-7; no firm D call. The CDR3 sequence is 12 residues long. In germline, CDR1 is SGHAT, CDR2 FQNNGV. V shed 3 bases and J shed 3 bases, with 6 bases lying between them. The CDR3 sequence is CASSFDNYEQYF. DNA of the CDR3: TGTGCCAGCAGCTTCGACAACTACGAGCAGTACTTC.

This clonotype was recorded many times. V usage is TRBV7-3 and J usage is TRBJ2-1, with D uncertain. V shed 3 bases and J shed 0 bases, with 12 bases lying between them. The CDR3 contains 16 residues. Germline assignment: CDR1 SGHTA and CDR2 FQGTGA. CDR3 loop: CASSLYWVSSYNEQFF. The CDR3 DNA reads TGTGCCAGCAGCTTGTACTGGGTGAGCTCCTACAATGAGCAGTTCTTC.

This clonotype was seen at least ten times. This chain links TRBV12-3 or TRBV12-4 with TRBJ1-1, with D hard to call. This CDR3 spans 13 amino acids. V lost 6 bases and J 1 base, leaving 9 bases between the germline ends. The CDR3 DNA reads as TGTGCCAGCAGACTACAGCAGAACACTGAAGCTTTCTTT. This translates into CASRLQQNTEAFF.

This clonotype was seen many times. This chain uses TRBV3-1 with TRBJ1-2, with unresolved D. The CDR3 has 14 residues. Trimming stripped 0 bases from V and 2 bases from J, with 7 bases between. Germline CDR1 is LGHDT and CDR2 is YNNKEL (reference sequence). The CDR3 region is CASSQDVGNYGYTF. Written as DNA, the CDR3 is TGTGCCAGCAGCCAAGACGTGGGAAACTATGGCTACACCTTC.

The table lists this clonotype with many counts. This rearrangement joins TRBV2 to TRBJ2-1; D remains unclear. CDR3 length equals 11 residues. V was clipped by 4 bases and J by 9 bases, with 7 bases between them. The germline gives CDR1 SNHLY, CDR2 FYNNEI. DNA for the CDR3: TGTGCCAGCAGTGTTGAGCGTGAGCAGTTCTTC. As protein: CASSVEREQFF.

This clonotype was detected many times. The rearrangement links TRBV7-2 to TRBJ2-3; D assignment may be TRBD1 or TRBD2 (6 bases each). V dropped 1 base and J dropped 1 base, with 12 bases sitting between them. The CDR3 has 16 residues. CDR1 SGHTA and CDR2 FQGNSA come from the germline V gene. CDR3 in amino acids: CASSLDGGYGTDTQYF. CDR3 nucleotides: TGTGCCAGCAGCTTAGACGGGGGCTACGGCACAGATACGCAGTATTTT. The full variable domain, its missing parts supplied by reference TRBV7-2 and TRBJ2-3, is GAGVSQSPSNKVTEKGKDVELRCDPISGHTALYWYRQSLGQGLEFLIYFQGNSAPDKSGLPSDRFSAERTGGSVSTLTIQRTQQEDSAVYLCASSLDGGYGTDTQYFGPGTRLTVL.

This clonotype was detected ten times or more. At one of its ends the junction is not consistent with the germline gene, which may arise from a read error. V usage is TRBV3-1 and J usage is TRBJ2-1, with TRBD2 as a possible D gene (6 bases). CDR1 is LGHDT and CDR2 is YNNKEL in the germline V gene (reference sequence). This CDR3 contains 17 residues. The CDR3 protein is CASSLDAGTLSHNEQFF. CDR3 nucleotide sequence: TGTGCCAGCAGCCTAGACGCAGGGACTCTCTCCCACAATGAGCAGTTCTTC.

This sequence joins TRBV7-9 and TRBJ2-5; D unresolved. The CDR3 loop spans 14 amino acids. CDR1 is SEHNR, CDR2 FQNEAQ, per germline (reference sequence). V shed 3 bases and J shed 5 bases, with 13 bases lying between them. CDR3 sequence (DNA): TGTGCCAGCAGCTTTGAGTATAGGGTTGAGACCCAGTACTTC. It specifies CASSFEYRVETQYF.

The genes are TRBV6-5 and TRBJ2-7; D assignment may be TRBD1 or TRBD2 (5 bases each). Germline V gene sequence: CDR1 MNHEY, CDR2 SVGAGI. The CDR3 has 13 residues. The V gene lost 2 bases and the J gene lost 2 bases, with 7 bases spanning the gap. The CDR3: CASSYQGAYEQYF. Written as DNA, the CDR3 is TGTGCCAGCAGTTACCAGGGAGCCTACGAGCAGTACTTC.

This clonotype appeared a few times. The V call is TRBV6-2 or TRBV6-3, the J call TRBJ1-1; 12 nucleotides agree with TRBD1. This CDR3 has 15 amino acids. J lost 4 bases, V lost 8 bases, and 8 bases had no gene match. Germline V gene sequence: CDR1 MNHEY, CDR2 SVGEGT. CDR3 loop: CASGGQGAPGTEAFF. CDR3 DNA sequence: TGTGCCAGCGGGGGACAGGGGGCGCCGGGCACTGAAGCTTTCTTT.

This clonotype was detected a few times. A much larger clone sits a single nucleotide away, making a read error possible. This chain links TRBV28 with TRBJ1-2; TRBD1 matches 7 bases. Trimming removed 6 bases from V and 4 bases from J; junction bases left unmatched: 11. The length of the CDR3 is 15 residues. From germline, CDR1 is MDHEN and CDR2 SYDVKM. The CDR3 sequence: CASSVGTAISYGYTF. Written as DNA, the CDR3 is TGTGCCAGCAGCGTGGGGACAGCGATTAGCTATGGCTACACCTTC.

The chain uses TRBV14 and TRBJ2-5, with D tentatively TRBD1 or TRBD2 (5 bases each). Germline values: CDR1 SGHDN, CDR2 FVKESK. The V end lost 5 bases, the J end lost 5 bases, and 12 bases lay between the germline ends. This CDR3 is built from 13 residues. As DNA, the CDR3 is TGTGCCAGCAGCGCAGGGAGATTCGAGACCCAGTACTTC. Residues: CASSAGRFETQYF.

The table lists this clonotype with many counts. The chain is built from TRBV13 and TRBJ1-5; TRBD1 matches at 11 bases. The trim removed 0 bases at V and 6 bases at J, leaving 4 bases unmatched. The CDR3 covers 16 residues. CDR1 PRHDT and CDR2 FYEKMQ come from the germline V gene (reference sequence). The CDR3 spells CASSLGRGTGGQPQHF. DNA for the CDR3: TGTGCCAGCAGCTTAGGGAGGGGGACAGGGGGTCAGCCCCAGCATTTT. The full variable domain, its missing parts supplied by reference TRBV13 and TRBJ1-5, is AAGVIQSPRHLIKEKRETATLKCYPIPRHDTVYWYQQGPGQDPQFLISFYEKMQSDKGSIPDRFSAQQFSDYHSELNMSSLELGDSALYFCASSLGRGTGGQPQHFGDGTRLSIL.

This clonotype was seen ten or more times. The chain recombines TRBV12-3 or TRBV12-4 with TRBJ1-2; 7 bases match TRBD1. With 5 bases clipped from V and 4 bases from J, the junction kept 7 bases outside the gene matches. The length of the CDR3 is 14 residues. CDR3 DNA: TGTGCCAGCAGTCGGTCGGGACAGCCCTATGGCTACACCTTC. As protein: CASSRSGQPYGYTF.

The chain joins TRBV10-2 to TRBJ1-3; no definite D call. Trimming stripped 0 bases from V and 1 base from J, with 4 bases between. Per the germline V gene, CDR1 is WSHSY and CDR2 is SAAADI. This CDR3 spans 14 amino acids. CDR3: CASSESVSGNTIYF. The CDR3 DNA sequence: TGCGCCAGCAGTGAGTCTGTGTCTGGAAACACCATATATTTT.

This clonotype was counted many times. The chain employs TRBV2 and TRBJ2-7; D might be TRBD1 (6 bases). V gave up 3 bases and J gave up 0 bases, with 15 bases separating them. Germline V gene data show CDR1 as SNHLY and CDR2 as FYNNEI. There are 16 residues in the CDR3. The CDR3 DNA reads TGTGCCAGCAGTGATCCCCGGGACACCAGCTCCTACGAGCAGTACTTC. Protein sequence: CASSDPRDTSSYEQYF.

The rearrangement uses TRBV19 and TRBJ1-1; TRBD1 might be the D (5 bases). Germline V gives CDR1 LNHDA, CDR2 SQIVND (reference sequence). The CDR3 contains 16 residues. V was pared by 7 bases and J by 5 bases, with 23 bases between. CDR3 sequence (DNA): TGTGCCAGTACTCCCGAAGAGGGGAGACGGGGTACTGAAGCTTTCTTT. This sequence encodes CASTPEEGRRGTEAFF.

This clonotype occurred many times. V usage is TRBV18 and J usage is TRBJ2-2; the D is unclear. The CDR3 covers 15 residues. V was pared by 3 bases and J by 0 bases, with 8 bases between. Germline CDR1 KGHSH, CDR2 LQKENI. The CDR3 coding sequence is TGTGCCAGCTCACCCTTAGGACCGAACACCGGGGAGCTGTTTTTT. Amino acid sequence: CASSPLGPNTGELFF.

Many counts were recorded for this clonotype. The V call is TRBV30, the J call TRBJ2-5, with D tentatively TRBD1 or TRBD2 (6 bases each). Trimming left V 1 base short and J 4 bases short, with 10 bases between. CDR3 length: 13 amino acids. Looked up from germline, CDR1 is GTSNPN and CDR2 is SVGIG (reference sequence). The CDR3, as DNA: TGTGCCTGGAGTGGCCGGGGGCTAGAGACCCAGTACTTC. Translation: CAWSGRGLETQYF.